The rows below give T cell receptor beta chains drawn from one sample of a study of cytomegalovirus exposure and HLA in healthy donors. Sequencing used immunoSEQ multiplex PCR; TCRdb keeps in-frame clones, though not all of them. The profile shows 90,000 to 110,000 clones, 73% of them singletons. The sequencing input was PBMCs. All receptors derive from a man aged 35-49 years in good health and CMV-seronegative. Each CDR3 is given with its conserved first and last residue. The order of the fields is J gene, V gene, CDR3 protein.

j_gene: TRBJ2-7
v_gene: TRBV9
CDR3aa: CASSHSTSDRDYEQYF

j_gene: TRBJ2-3
v_gene: TRBV15
CDR3aa: CATSSVSVTRADTQYF

j_gene: TRBJ2-7
v_gene: TRBV2
CDR3aa: CASRVTGGTDEQYF

j_gene: TRBJ1-4
v_gene: TRBV7-8
CDR3aa: CASSKRQGINEKLFF

j_gene: TRBJ1-2
v_gene: TRBV11-2
CDR3aa: CASSLGPKTGGPNYGYTF

j_gene: TRBJ1-1
v_gene: TRBV5-1
CDR3aa: CASSFRTTGADSEAFF

j_gene: TRBJ2-4
v_gene: TRBV27
CDR3aa: CASSLSRDRSLAKNIQYF

j_gene: TRBJ2-7
v_gene: TRBV7-3
CDR3aa: CASSSGPSYEQYF

j_gene: TRBJ1-2
v_gene: TRBV5-1
CDR3aa: CASSSGGQNGGYTF

j_gene: TRBJ2-3
v_gene: TRBV11-2
CDR3aa: CASSWWERGPDTQYF

j_gene: TRBJ1-5
v_gene: TRBV19
CDR3aa: CASVGSNQPQHF

j_gene: TRBJ2-1
v_gene: TRBV28
CDR3aa: CAAGANEQFF

j_gene: TRBJ2-2
v_gene: TRBV7-8
CDR3aa: CASSLRGANTGELFF

j_gene: TRBJ2-1
v_gene: TRBV4-1
CDR3aa: CASSQGTSGGYNEQFF

j_gene: TRBJ1-2
v_gene: TRBV4-3
CDR3aa: CASSQDTPGDRDGYTF

j_gene: TRBJ1-2
v_gene: TRBV5-6
CDR3aa: CASSPTGSGYPF

j_gene: TRBJ2-7
v_gene: TRBV18
CDR3aa: CASSLQGNEQYF

j_gene: TRBJ1-2
v_gene: TRBV15
CDR3aa: CATSRAGDRVDGYTF

j_gene: TRBJ2-6
v_gene: TRBV5-4
CDR3aa: CASSSQGQSASGANVLTF

j_gene: TRBJ2-2
v_gene: TRBV6-6
CDR3aa: CASSYDGGTNTGELFF

j_gene: TRBJ1-3
v_gene: TRBV30
CDR3aa: CAWSVVRGFSPKSGNTIYF

j_gene: TRBJ2-3
v_gene: TRBV9
CDR3aa: CASSVLWGGLTDTQYF

j_gene: TRBJ2-3
v_gene: TRBV12-5
CDR3aa: CASGLSERAVDTQYF

j_gene: TRBJ2-2
v_gene: TRBV6-1
CDR3aa: CASSSDGGRTGELFF

j_gene: TRBJ2-2
v_gene: TRBV4-2
CDR3aa: CASSQIAGGHTGELFF

j_gene: TRBJ1-5
v_gene: TRBV6-1
CDR3aa: CASIKTGNQPQHF

j_gene: TRBJ1-2
v_gene: TRBV7-2
CDR3aa: CASSPRTGGGYTF

j_gene: TRBJ2-7
v_gene: TRBV7-9
CDR3aa: CASSLPRDRAYEQYF

j_gene: TRBJ1-6
v_gene: TRBV4-2
CDR3aa: CASSQGRYNSPLHF